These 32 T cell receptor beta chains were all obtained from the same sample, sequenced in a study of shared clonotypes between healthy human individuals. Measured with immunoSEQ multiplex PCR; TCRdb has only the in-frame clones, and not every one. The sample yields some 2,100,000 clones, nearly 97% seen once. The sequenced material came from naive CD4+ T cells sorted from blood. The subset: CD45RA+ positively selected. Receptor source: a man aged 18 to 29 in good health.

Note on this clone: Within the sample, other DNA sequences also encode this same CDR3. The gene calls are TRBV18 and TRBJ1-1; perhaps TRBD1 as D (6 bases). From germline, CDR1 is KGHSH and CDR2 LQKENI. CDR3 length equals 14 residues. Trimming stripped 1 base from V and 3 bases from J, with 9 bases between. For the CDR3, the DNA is TGTGCCAGCTCACCACAGGGGGGGGACACTGAAGCTTTCTTT. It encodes CASSPQGGDTEAFF.

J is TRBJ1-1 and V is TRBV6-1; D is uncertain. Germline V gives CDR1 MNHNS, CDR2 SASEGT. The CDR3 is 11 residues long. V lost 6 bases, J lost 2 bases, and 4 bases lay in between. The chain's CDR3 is CASRYNTEAFF. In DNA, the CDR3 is TGTGCCAGCAGATATAACACTGAAGCTTTCTTT.

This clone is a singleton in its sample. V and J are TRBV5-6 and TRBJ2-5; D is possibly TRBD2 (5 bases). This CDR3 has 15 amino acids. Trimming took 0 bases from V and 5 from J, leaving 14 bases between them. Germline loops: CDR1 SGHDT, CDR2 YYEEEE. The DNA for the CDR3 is TGTGCCAGCAGCTTGGCCGACGGGAAGGTCGAGACCCAGTACTTC. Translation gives CASSLADGKVETQYF.

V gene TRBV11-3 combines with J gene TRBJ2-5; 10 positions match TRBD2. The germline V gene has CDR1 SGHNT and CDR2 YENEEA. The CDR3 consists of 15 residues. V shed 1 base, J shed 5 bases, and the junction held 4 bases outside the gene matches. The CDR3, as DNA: TGTGCCAGCAGCTTAGGAGCGGGGGGGCCCGAGACCCAGTACTTC. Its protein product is CASSLGAGGPETQYF.

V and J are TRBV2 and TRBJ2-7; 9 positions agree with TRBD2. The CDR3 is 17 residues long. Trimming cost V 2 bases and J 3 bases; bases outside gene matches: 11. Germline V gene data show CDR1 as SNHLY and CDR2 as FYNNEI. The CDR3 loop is CASSEQGFLAGFYEQYF. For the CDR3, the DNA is TGTGCCAGCAGTGAACAGGGTTTTCTAGCGGGATTCTACGAGCAGTACTTC.

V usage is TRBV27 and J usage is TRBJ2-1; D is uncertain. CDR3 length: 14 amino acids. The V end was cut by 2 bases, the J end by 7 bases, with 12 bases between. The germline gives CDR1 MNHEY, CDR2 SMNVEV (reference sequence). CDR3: CASSLERPTNEQFF. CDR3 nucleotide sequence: TGTGCCAGCAGTTTAGAGAGGCCAACTAATGAGCAGTTCTTC.

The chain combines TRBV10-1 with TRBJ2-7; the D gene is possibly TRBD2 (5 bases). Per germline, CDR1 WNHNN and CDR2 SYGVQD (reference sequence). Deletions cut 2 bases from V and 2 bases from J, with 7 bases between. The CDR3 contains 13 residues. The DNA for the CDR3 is TGCGCCAGCAGTGAGGAACTAGCCTACGAGCAGTACTTC. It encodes CASSEELAYEQYF.

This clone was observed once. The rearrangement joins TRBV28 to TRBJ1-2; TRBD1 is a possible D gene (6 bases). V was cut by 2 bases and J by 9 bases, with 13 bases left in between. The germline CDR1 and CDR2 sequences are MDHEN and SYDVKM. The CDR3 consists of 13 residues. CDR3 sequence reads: CASSLGGQFRYTF. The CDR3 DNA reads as TGTGCCAGCAGTTTAGGAGGACAGTTCCGCTACACCTTC.

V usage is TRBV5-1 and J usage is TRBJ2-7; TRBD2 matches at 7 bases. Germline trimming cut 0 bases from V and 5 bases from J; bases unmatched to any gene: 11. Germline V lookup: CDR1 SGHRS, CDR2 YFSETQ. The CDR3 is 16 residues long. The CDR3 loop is CASSLAGGAGYDEQYF. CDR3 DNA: TGCGCCAGCAGCTTGGCGGGAGGTGCGGGGTATGACGAGCAGTACTTC.

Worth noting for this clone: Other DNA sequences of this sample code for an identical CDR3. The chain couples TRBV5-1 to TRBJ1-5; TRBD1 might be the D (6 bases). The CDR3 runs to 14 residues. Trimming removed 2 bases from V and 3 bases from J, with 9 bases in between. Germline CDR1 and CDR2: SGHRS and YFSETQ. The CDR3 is CASSLGGNNQPQHF. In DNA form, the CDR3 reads TGCGCCAGCAGCTTAGGGGGGAACAATCAGCCCCAGCATTTT.

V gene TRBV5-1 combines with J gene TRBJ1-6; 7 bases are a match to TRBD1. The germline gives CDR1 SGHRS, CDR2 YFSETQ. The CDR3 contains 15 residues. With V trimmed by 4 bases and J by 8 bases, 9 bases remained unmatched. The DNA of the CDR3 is TGCGCCAGCAGCCCGTCGACAGGGCGGGATTCACCCCTCCACTTT. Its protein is CASSPSTGRDSPLHF. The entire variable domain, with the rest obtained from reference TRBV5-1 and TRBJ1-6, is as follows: KAGVTQTPRYLIKTRGQQVTLSCSPISGHRSVSWYQQTPGQGLQFLFEYFSETQRNKGNFPGRFSGRQFSNSRSEMNVSTLELGDSALYLCASSPSTGRDSPLHFGNGTRLTVT.

The CDR3 DNA reads TGTGCCAGCAGTCGTTCAGGGGGAAGGTCCTACGAGCAGTACTTC. Amino acids: CASSRSGGRSYEQYF. The chain employs TRBV25-1 and TRBJ2-7; 7 nucleotides align to TRBD1. Germline CDR1 and CDR2: MGHDK and SYGVNS. The CDR3 is 15 residues long. Trimming took 5 bases from V and 1 from J; bases not matched to a gene: 8.

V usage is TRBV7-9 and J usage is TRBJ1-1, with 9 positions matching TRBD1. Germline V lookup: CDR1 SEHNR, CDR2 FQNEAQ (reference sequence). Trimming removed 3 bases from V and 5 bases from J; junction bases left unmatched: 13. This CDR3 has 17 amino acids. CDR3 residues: CASSFLTGGLLGTEAFF. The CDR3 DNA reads TGTGCCAGCAGCTTTCTAACAGGGGGCTTGTTGGGGACTGAAGCTTTCTTT. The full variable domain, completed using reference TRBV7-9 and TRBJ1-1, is DTGVSQNPRHKITKRGQNVTFRCDPISEHNRLYWYRQTLGQGPEFLTYFQNEAQLEKSRLLSDRFSAERPKGSFSTLEIQRTEQGDSAMYLCASSFLTGGLLGTEAFFGQGTRLTVV.

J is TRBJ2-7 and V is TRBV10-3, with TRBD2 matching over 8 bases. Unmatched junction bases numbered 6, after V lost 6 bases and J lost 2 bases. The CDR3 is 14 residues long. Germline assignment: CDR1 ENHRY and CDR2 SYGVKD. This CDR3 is CAIRATSGTYEQYF. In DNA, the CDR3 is TGTGCCATCAGAGCAACTAGCGGAACCTACGAGCAGTACTTC.

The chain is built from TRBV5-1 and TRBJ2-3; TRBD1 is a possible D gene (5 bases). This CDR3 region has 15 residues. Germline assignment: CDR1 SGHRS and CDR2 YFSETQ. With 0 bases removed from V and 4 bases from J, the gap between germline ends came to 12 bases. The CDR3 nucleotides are TGCGCCAGCAGCTTGGAGGGCAGGGTCGCAGATACGCAGTATTTT. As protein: CASSLEGRVADTQYF.

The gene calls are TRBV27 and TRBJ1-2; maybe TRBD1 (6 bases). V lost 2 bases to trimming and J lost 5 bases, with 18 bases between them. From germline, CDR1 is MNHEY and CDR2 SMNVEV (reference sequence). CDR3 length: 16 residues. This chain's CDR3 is CASSLRTDPRGYGYTF. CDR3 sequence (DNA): TGTGCCAGCAGTTTAAGGACAGATCCCCGGGGGTATGGCTACACCTTC.

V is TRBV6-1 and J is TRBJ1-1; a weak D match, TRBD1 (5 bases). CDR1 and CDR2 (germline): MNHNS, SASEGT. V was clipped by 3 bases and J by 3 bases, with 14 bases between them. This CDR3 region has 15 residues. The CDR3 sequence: CASSETQALYTEAFF. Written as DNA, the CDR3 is TGTGCCAGCAGTGAGACACAGGCCCTCTACACTGAAGCTTTCTTT.

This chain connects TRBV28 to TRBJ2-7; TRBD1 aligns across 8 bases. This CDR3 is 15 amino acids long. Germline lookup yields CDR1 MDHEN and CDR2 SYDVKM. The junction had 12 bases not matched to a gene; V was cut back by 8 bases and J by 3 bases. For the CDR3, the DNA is TGTGCCAGCCGATCATCGGGGACAGGCAACTACGAGCAGTACTTC. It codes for CASRSSGTGNYEQYF.

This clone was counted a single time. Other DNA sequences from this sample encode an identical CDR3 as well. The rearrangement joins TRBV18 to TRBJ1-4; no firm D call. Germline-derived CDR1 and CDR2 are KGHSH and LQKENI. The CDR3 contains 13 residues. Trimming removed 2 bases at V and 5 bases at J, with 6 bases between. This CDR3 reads CASSPGLNEKLFF. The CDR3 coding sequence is TGTGCCAGCTCACCAGGGCTGAATGAAAAACTGTTTTTT.

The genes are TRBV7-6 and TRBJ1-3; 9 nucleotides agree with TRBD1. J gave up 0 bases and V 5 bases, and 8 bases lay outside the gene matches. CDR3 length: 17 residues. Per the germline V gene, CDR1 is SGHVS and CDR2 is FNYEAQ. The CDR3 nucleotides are TGTGCCAGCAGCCCGAGGACAGGGGCTAACTCTGGAAACACCATATATTTT. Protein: CASSPRTGANSGNTIYF.

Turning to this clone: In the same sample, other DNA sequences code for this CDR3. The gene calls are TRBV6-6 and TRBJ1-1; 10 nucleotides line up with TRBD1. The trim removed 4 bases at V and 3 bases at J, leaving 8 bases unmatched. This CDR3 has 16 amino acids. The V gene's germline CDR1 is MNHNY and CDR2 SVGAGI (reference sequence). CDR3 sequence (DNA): TGTGCCAGCAGTTCCGTATTCGGACAGGGGGACACTGAAGCTTTCTTT. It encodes CASSSVFGQGDTEAFF.

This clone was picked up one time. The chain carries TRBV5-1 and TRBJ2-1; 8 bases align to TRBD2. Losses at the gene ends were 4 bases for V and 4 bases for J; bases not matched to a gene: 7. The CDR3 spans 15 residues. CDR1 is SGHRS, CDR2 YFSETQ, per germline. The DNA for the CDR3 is TGCGCCAGCAGCCCCTTAGCGGGGCCTTACAATGAGCAGTTCTTC. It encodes CASSPLAGPYNEQFF.

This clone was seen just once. This CDR3 is CASSSTSGVGEQYF. The CDR3, as DNA: TGCGCCAGCAGTTCGACTAGCGGGGTAGGAGAGCAGTACTTC. The chain recombines TRBV5-1 with TRBJ2-7, with 11 bases fitting TRBD2. Germline V gene data show CDR1 as SGHRS and CDR2 as YFSETQ. J lost 7 bases, V lost 5 bases, and 8 bases had no gene match. This CDR3 has 14 amino acids.

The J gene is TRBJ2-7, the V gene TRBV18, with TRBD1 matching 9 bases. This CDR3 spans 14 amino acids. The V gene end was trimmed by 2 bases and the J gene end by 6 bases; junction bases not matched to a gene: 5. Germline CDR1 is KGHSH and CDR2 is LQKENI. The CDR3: CASSPGTGHGEQYF. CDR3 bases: TGTGCCAGCTCACCAGGGACAGGGCATGGCGAGCAGTACTTC.

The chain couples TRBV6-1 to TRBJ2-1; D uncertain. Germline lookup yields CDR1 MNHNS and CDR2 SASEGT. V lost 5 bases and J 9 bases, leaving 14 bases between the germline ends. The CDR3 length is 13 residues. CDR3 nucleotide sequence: TGTGCCAGCAGTTTGACACGGTATGTTGAGCAGTTCTTC. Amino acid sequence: CASSLTRYVEQFF.

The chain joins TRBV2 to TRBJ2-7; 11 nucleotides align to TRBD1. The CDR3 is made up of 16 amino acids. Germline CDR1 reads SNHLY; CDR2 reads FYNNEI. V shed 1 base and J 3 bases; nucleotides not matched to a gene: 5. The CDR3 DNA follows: TGTGCCAGCAGTGAAGAAGGAGGGACAGGGGGCTACGAGCAGTACTTC. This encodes CASSEEGGTGGYEQYF.

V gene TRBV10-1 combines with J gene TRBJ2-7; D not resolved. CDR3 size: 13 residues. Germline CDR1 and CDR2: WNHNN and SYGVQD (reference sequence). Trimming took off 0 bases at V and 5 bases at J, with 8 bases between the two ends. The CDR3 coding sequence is TGCGCCAGCAGTGAGTCCGGGTCCCACGAGCAGTACTTC. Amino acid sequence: CASSESGSHEQYF.

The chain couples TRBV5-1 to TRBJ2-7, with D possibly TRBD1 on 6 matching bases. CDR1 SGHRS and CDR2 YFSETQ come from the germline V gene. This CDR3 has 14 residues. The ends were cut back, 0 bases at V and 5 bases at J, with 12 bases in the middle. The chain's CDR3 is CASSLETGSDEQYF. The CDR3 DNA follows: TGCGCCAGCAGCTTGGAGACAGGTTCCGACGAGCAGTACTTC.

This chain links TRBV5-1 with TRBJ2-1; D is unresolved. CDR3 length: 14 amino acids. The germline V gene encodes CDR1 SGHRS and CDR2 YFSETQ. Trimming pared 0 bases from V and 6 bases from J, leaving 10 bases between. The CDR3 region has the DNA TGCGCCAGCAGCTTGGGGGGAAAAGCCAATGAGCAGTTCTTC. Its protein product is CASSLGGKANEQFF. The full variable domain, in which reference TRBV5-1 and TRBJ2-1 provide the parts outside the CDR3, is KAGVTQTPRYLIKTRGQQVTLSCSPISGHRSVSWYQQTPGQGLQFLFEYFSETQRNKGNFPGRFSGRQFSNSRSEMNVSTLELGDSALYLCASSLGGKANEQFFGPGTRLTVL.

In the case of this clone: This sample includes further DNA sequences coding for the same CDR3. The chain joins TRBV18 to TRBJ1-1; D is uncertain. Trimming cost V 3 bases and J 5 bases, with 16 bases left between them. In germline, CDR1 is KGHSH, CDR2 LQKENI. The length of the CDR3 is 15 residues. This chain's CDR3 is CASSPSGGSGTEAFF. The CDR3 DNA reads TGTGCCAGCTCACCCTCTGGCGGGTCAGGTACTGAAGCTTTCTTT.

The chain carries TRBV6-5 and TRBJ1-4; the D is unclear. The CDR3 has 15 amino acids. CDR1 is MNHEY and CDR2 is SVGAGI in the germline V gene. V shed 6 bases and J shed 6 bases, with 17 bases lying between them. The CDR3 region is CASRLSGAFDEKLFF. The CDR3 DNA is TGTGCCAGCAGACTTTCGGGAGCGTTTGATGAAAAACTGTTTTTT.

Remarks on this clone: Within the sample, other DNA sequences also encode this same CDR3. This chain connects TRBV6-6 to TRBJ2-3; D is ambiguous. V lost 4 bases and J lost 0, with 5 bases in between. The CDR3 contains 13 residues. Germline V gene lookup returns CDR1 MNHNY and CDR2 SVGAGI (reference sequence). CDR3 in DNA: TGTGCCAGCAGTTCCTCAAGCACAGATACGCAGTATTTT. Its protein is CASSSSSTDTQYF.